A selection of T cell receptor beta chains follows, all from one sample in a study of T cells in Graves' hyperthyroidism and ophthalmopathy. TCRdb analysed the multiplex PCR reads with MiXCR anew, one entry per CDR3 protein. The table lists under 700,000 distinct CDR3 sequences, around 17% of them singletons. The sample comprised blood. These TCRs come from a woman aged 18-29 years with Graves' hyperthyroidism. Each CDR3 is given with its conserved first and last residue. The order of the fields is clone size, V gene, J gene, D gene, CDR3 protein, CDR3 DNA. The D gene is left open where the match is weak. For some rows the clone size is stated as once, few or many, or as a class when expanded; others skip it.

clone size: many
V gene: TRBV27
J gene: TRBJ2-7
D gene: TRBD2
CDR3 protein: CASRLASGTTYEQYF
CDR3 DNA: TGTGCCAGCAGACTCGCGAGTGGGACTACCTACGAGCAGTACTTC

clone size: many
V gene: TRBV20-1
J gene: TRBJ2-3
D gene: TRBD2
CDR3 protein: CSARLRTSGGRPDTQYF
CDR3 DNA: TGCAGTGCTAGACTAAGGACTAGCGGGGGGCGCCCAGATACGCAGTATTTT

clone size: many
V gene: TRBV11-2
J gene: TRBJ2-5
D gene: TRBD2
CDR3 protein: CASSLEGGYQETQYF
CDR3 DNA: TGTGCCAGCAGCTTAGAGGGGGGGTACCAAGAGACCCAGTACTTC

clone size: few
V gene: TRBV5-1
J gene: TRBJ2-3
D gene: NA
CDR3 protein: CASSLVGNTDTQYF
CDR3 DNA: TGCGCCAGCAGCTTGGTTGGGAACACGGATACGCAGTATTTT

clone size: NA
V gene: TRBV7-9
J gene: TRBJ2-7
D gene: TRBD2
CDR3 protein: CASSGDGAKRDSSYEQYF
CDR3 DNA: TGTGCCAGCAGCGGAGACGGGGCAAAGCGGGATTCCTCCTACGAGCAGTACTTC

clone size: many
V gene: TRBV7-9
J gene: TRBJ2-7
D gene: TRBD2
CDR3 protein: CASSLTGGGDEQYF
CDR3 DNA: TGTGCCAGCAGCCTAACGGGGGGAGGGGACGAGCAGTACTTC

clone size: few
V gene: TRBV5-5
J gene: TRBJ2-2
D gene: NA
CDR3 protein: CASSFGQGPNTGELFF
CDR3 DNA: TGTGCCAGCAGCTTTGGGCAGGGCCCTAACACCGGGGAGCTGTTTTTT

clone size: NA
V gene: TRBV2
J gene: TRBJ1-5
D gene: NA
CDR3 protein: CASSPAWQANNQPQHF
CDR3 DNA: TGTGCCAGCAGCCCGGCGTGGCAGGCAAACAATCAGCCCCAGCATTTT

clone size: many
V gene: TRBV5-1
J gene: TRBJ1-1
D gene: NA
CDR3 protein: CASSPATGRSNTEAFF
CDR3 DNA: TGCGCCAGCAGCCCCGCGACAGGCAGATCGAACACTGAAGCTTTCTTT

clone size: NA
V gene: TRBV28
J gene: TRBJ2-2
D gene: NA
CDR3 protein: CASGPGAENTGELFF
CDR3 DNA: TGTGCCAGCGGCCCTGGGGCGGAGAACACCGGGGAGCTGTTTTTT

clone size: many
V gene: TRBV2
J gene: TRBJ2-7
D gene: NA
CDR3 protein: CASSVPETEQYF
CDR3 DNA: TGTGCCAGCAGTGTGCCGGAGACCGAGCAGTACTTC

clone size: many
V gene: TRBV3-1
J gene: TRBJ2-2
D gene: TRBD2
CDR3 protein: CASSPSSGGNTGELFF
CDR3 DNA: TGTGCCAGCAGCCCCTCTAGCGGGGGGAACACCGGGGAGCTGTTTTTT

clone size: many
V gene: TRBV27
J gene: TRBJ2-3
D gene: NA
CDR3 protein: CASSPRTRGLKGNTQYF
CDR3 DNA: TGTGCCAGCAGTCCTCGGACTAGGGGGTTAAAGGGGAATACGCAGTATTTT

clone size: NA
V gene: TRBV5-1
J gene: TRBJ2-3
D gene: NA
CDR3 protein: CASSLVGGNTDTQYF
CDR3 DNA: TGCGCCAGCAGCTTGGTGGGGGGAAACACAGATACGCAGTATTTT

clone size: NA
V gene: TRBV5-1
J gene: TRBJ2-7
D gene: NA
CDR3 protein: CASTRESSYGQYF
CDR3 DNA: TGCGCCAGCACTCGGGAGAGCTCCTACGGGCAGTACTTC

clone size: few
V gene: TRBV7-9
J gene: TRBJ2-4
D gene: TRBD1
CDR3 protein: CASSPGQRGKNIQYF
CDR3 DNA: TGTGCCAGCAGCCCGGGACAGCGAGGCAAAAACATTCAGTACTTC

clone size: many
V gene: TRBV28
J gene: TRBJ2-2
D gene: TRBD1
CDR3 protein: CASSFTTGVNTGELFF
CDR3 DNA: TGTGCCAGCAGTTTTACGACAGGGGTGAACACCGGGGAGCTGTTTTTT

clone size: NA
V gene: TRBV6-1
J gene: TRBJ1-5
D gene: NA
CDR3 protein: CASSIRDIGAFGQPQHF
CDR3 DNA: TGTGCCAGCAGTATCCGGGACATAGGGGCGTTTGGTCAGCCCCAGCATTTT

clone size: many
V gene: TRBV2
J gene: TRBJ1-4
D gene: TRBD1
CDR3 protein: CASLGTGANEKLFF
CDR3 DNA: TGTGCCAGCCTAGGGACAGGGGCTAATGAAAAACTGTTTTTT

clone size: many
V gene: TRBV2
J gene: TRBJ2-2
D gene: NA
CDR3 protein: CASRRIGNTGELFF
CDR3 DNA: TGTGCCAGCAGGAGGATAGGGAACACCGGGGAGCTGTTTTTT

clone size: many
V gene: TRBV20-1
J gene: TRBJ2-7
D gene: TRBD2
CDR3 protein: CSAMPRRGTSQYEQYF
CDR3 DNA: TGCAGTGCTATGCCGAGAAGAGGGACTAGTCAGTACGAGCAGTACTTC

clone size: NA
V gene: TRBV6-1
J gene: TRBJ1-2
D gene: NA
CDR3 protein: CASSEAAEGGYTF
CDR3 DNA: TGTGCCAGCAGTGAAGCGGCAGAGGGTGGCTACACCTTC

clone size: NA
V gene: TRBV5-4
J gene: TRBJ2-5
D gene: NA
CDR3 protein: CASSIKLGETQYF
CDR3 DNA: TGTGCCAGCAGCATTAAATTAGGGGAGACCCAGTACTTC

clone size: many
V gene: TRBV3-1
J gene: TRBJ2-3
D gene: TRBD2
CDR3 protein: CASSPRTSGGAGTQYF
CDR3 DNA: TGTGCCAGCAGCCCGAGGACTAGCGGGGGGGCAGGGACGCAGTATTTT

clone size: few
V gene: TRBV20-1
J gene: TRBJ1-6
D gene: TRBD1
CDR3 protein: CSARTGTGLGSPLHF
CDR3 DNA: TGCAGTGCTAGAACCGGGACAGGGCTTGGTTCACCCCTCCACTTT

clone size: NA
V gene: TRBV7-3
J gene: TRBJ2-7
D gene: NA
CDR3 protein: CASSYRTASYEQSF
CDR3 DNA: TGTGCCAGCAGCTATCGGACAGCTTCCTACGAGCAGTCCTTC

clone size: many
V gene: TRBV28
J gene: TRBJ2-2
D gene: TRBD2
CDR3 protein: CASSQSGRNTGELFF
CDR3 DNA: TGTGCCAGCAGCCAAAGCGGGAGGAACACCGGGGAGCTGTTTTTT

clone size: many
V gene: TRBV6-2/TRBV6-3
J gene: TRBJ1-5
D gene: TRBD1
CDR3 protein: CASSKGQGVKYSNQPQHF
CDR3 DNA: TGTGCCAGCAGCAAGGGACAGGGGGTAAAGTATAGCAATCAGCCCCAGCATTTT

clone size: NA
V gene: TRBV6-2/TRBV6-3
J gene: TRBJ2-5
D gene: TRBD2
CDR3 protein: CASSPTCTSGGLSRRETQYF
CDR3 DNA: TGTGCCAGCAGTCCGACGTGCACTAGCGGGGGGCTTAGCCGGCGGGAGACCCAGTACTTC

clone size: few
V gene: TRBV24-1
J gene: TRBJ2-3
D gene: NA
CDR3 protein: CATSDPGLLDTQYF
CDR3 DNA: TGTGCCACCAGTGATCCGGGGCTCCTGGATACGCAGTATTTT

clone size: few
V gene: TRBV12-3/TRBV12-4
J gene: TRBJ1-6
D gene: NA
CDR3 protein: CASSSGRERPPLHF
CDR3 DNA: TGTGCCAGCAGTAGCGGCAGGGAGAGGCCACCCCTCCACTTT

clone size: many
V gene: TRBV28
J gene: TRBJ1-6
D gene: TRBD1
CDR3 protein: CASSLVDRGNSPLHF
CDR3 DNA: TGTGCCAGCAGTTTAGTGGACAGGGGTAATTCACCCCTCCACTTT

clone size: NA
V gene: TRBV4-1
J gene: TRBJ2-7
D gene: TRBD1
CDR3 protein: CASSQGHGTGFYEQYF
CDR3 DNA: TGCGCCAGCAGCCAAGGCCACGGGACAGGCTTCTACGAGCAGTACTTC

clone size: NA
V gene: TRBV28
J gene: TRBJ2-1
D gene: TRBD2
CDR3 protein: CASNTAGEGNEQFF
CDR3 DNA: TGTGCCAGCAACACAGCGGGAGAGGGAAATGAGCAGTTCTTC

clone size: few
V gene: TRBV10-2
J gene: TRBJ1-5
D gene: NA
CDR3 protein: CASTGSLNQPQHF
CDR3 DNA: TGCGCCAGCACGGGCAGCCTAAATCAGCCCCAGCATTTT

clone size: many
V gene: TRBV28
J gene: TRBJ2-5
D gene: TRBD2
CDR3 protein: CASSFERGFQETQYF
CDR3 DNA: TGTGCCAGCAGTTTTGAGCGGGGCTTCCAAGAGACCCAGTACTTC

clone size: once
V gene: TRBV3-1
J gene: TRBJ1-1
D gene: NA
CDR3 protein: CASSGSRNTEAFF
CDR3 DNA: TGTGCCAGCAGCGGGAGTAGGAACACTGAAGCTTTCTTT

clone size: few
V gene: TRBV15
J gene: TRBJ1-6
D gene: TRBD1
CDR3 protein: CATTPGTGKSPLHF
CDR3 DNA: TGTGCCACCACCCCCGGGACAGGGAAATCACCCCTCCACTTT

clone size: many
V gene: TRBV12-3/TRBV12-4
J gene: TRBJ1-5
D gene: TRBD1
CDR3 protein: CASSLTGTTNQPQHF
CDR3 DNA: TGTGCCAGCAGCCTGACAGGGACCACCAATCAGCCCCAGCATTTT

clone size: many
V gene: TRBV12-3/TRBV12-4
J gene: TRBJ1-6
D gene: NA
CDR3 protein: CASSLRMHGNSPLHF
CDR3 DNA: TGTGCCAGCAGTTTAAGGATGCATGGTAATTCACCCCTCCACTTT